A single sample is the source of the 17 T cell receptor beta chains below, sequenced in a study of post-analysis software for immune sequencing data. Study conclusions and caveats: TRBV5-6, TRBV5-1 and TRBV20-1 were among roughly 5 TRBV segments more frequent in patients than controls.

cDNA libraries of TCR beta carried unique molecular identifiers. TCRdb redid the calling of the PCR reads with MiXCR, one entry per CDR3 protein. This table has approximately 660,000 distinct CDR3 sequences, 55% to 60% appearing once. The antigens these receptors bind are not known. The sample comprised blood. These receptors all stem from a girl aged 2-10 years with multiple sclerosis.

The rearrangement links TRBV10-3 to TRBJ2-1, with D hard to call. The germline V and J ends were trimmed by 0 bases and 13 bases, with 7 bases remaining between them. Germline V gene sequence: CDR1 ENHRY, CDR2 SYGVKD. The CDR3 is 11 amino acids. The DNA for the CDR3 is TGTGCCATCAGTGAGTCTGAGACCCAGTTCTTC. This codes for CAISESETQFF.

The rearrangement joins TRBV29-1 to TRBJ2-1; no definite D call. V lost 4 bases to trimming and J lost 5 bases, with 9 bases between them. The CDR3 is 12 residues long. Germline CDR1 reads SQVTM; CDR2 reads ANQGSEA. The chain's CDR3 is CSVAAGNNEQFF. As DNA, the CDR3 is TGCAGCGTTGCGGCAGGTAACAATGAGCAGTTCTTC.

The V and J genes are TRBV2 and TRBJ2-3, with 10 nucleotides matching TRBD2. The V gene end was trimmed by 11 bases and the J gene end by 3 bases; junction bases not matched to a gene: 8. The CDR3 contains 14 residues. Germline values: CDR1 SNHLY, CDR2 FYNNEI. This CDR3 is CAGTGTSVTDTQYF. CDR3 in DNA: TGTGCCGGGACCGGGACTAGCGTGACAGATACGCAGTATTTT.

CDR3 loop: CASSSGAAWYEQYF. The CDR3 DNA sequence: TGTGCCAGCAGTTCAGGGGCCGCATGGTACGAGCAGTACTTC. The J gene is TRBJ2-7, the V gene TRBV12-3 or TRBV12-4; perhaps TRBD1 as D (6 bases). The CDR3 has 14 residues. Between the trimmed V and J ends, which lost 4 bases and 4 bases, there was a span of 14 bases.

This clonotype was seen only a few times. The J gene is TRBJ2-7, the V gene TRBV6-2 or TRBV6-3; either TRBD1 or TRBD2 may fit D (6 bases each). This CDR3 is 14 amino acids long. CDR1 is MNHEY and CDR2 is SVGEGT in the germline V gene. V dropped 6 bases and J dropped 6 bases, with 18 bases sitting between them. CDR3 nucleotide sequence: TGTGCCAGCAGCTGGGGGGCGGCTTCGAGCGAGCAGTACTTC. It is translated as CASSWGAASSEQYF.

Concerning this clonotype: Germline and junction disagree at one end, which may indicate a read error. The chain couples TRBV6-1 to TRBJ1-6; the D is unclear. The CDR3 has 18 amino acids. Germline assignment: CDR1 MNHNS and CDR2 SASEGT. This chain's CDR3 is CTSSPIRTSRSYNSPLHF. The DNA for the CDR3 is TGTACCAGCAGTCCAATTAGGACCTCCCGCTCCTATAATTCACCCCTCCACTTT.

This chain joins TRBV25-1 and TRBJ1-2; TRBD1 is a possible D gene (5 bases). The CDR3 runs 17 residues. Germline CDR1 reads MGHDK; CDR2 reads SYGVNS. Trimming cost V 1 base and J 0 bases, with 15 bases left between them. CDR3 in amino acids: CASSEWGGEITNYGYTF. The CDR3 nucleotides read TGTGCCAGCAGTGAATGGGGGGGAGAAATAACTAACTATGGCTACACCTTC.

DNA for the CDR3: TGCGCCAGCAGCCACCCCGACAGGGGCAATGAGCAGTTCTTC. Amino acid sequence: CASSHPDRGNEQFF. The rearrangement links TRBV4-3 to TRBJ2-1, with 8 bases matching TRBD1. CDR3 size: 14 residues. CDR1 is LGHNA and CDR2 is YSLEER in the germline V gene. After removal of 3 bases from V and 6 bases from J, the junction contained 4 bases not matched to a gene.

This clonotype appeared once. The chain couples TRBV27 to TRBJ2-1; possibly TRBD2 for D (5 bases). Trimming removed 2 bases at V and 3 bases at J, with 14 bases between. From germline, CDR1 is MNHEY and CDR2 SMNVEV (reference sequence). The CDR3 covers 16 residues. The CDR3 DNA reads TGTGCCAGCAGTTTAAGAGCGGCCACCGGCTACAATGAGCAGTTCTTC. This encodes CASSLRAATGYNEQFF.

This clonotype was counted between two and nine times. The chain joins TRBV29-1 to TRBJ2-1, with D maybe TRBD1 (7 bases). Between the trimmed V and J ends, which lost 4 bases and 9 bases, there was a span of 13 bases. The CDR3 contains 12 residues. Germline V lookup: CDR1 SQVTM, CDR2 ANQGSEA. CDR3 sequence: CSVAQGGGEQFF. The CDR3 nucleotides are TGCAGCGTTGCCCAGGGGGGCGGTGAGCAGTTCTTC.

The rearrangement links TRBV7-2 to TRBJ2-3; possibly TRBD2 for D (6 bases). Germline lookup yields CDR1 SGHTA and CDR2 FQGNSA. The CDR3 contains 17 residues. The ends were cut back, 1 base at V and 0 bases at J, with 14 bases in the middle. DNA for the CDR3: TGTGCCAGCAGCTTAGGACGGGGGAATTCTAGCACAGATACGCAGTATTTT. Protein sequence: CASSLGRGNSSTDTQYF. The full variable domain, its missing parts supplied by reference TRBV7-2 and TRBJ2-3, is GAGVSQSPSNKVTEKGKDVELRCDPISGHTALYWYRQSLGQGLEFLIYFQGNSAPDKSGLPSDRFSAERTGGSVSTLTIQRTQQEDSAVYLCASSLGRGNSSTDTQYFGPGTRLTVL.

This clonotype was seen more than once but under ten times. This chain connects TRBV18 to TRBJ2-5, with 10 bases lining up with TRBD2. The CDR3 consists of 15 residues. From germline, CDR1 is KGHSH and CDR2 LQKENI. V dropped 0 bases and J dropped 3; count of bases not matched to a gene: 1. The chain's CDR3 is CASSPPLAGEETQYF. The CDR3 nucleotides read TGTGCCAGCTCACCACCCCTAGCGGGAGAAGAGACCCAGTACTTC.

V and J are TRBV5-1 and TRBJ2-1, with D hard to call. Germline V CDR1 and CDR2: SGHRS, YFSETQ. Trimming cost V 4 bases and J 6 bases, with 20 bases left between them. This CDR3 contains 16 residues. CDR3 in amino acids: CASSSKQIQRANEQFF. Here the CDR3 DNA reads TGCGCCAGCAGCAGCAAACAGATCCAAAGGGCCAATGAGCAGTTCTTC.

The chain links TRBV6-6 to TRBJ2-3, with a tentative D call TRBD2 (5 bases). The CDR3 runs 14 residues. CDR1 is MNHNY, CDR2 SVGAGI, per germline (reference sequence). V was cut by 2 bases and J by 5 bases, with 11 bases left in between. The DNA of the CDR3 is TGTGCCAGCAGTTACACGAGGGCCGGAGATACGCAGTATTTT. Amino acid sequence: CASSYTRAGDTQYF.

The V gene is TRBV6-1, the J gene TRBJ2-3; weak D call: TRBD1 (6 bases). In germline, CDR1 is MNHNS, CDR2 SASEGT. V lost 8 bases, J lost 6 bases, and 15 bases lay in between. This CDR3 has 13 residues. The CDR3 DNA follows: TGTGCCAGCCTACGGACAGTTCGGGATACGCAGTATTTT. Its protein is CASLRTVRDTQYF.

The rearrangement joins TRBV7-8 to TRBJ1-2; D is undetermined. The CDR3 extends over 14 amino acids. The ends were cut back, 5 bases at V and 2 bases at J, with 12 bases in the middle. Germline loops: CDR1 SGHVS, CDR2 FQNEAQ. The CDR3 nucleotides are TGTGCCAGCAGCCGAAGGGTAACCAACTATGGCTACACCTTC. This encodes CASSRRVTNYGYTF.

This clonotype was seen a few times. The J gene is TRBJ2-5, the V gene TRBV3-1, with 14 bases fitting TRBD2. Germline V CDR1 and CDR2: LGHDT, YNNKEL (reference sequence). The CDR3 runs 16 residues. The trim removed 3 bases at V and 5 bases at J, leaving 5 bases unmatched. The CDR3 DNA sequence: TGTGCCAGCAGCCACGGGACTAGCGGGAGTGCCGAGACCCAGTACTTC. Translation: CASSHGTSGSAETQYF.